A selection of T cell receptor beta chains follows, all from one sample in a study of CD8 T cells in Susac syndrome. TCRdb used MiXCR to reprocess the immunoSEQ multiplex PCR reads, holding one entry per CDR3 protein. The data show about 290,000 distinct CDR3 sequences, with 85% seen just once and around 0.22% held by the top ten. The specimen sequenced was CD8+ T cells from PBMCs. These receptor sequences come from a human donor with multiple sclerosis. CDR3s include the opening cysteine and the closing phenylalanine or tryptophan. D genes are given only for firm matches. Not all rows give a size; the values are once, few, many and, for expanded clones, a class.

v_call	j_call	d_call	clone_size	cdr3_aa	cdr3_nt
TRBV20-1	TRBJ2-7	TRBD2	few	CSASGRVVEQYF	TGCAGTGCTAGCGGGAGGGTTGTCGAGCAGTACTTC
TRBV19	TRBJ1-5	.	.	CASSKPPGTRGQPQHF	TGTGCCAGTAGTAAACCCCCGGGGACAAGGGGTCAGCCCCAGCATTTT
TRBV9	TRBJ2-1	TRBD1	few	CASSVEGTGIYNEQFF	TGTGCCAGCAGCGTAGAGGGGACAGGGATCTACAATGAGCAGTTCTTC
TRBV20-1	TRBJ2-7	.	.	CSASGGPRGSYEQYF	TGCAGTGCTAGTGGGGGACCTCGGGGTTCCTACGAGCAGTACTTC
TRBV2	TRBJ2-7	TRBD1	.	CASSEWRQGYEQYF	TGTGCCAGCAGTGAATGGAGACAGGGCTACGAGCAGTACTTC
TRBV27	TRBJ1-4	.	.	CASSSLTGSNPLNEKLFF	TGTGCCAGCAGCTCACTCACAGGGTCGAACCCCTTAAATGAAAAACTGTTTTTT
TRBV18	TRBJ2-3	.	.	CASSPTTLVDTQYF	TGTGCCAGCTCACCAACGACCCTGGTGGATACGCAGTATTTT
TRBV6-5	TRBJ1-2	TRBD1	.	CASSYFRAGGDQNYGYTF	TGTGCCAGCAGTTACTTCCGGGCAGGGGGAGACCAAAACTATGGCTACACCTTC
TRBV9	TRBJ1-1	.	.	CASSAGGDGTEAFF	TGTGCCAGCAGCGCCGGGGGGGACGGCACTGAAGCTTTCTTT
TRBV7-3	TRBJ2-5	.	.	CASSLIEAETQYF	TGTGCCAGCAGCTTAATTGAAGCGGAGACCCAGTACTTC
TRBV6-2/TRBV6-3	TRBJ1-1	.	.	CASSYARTEAFF	TGTGCCAGCAGTTATGCGAGGACTGAAGCTTTCTTT
TRBV15	TRBJ2-5	.	.	CATRPEDSLGTQYF	TGTGCCACCCGCCCCGAGGACTCCCTGGGGACCCAGTACTTC
TRBV7-9	TRBJ2-3	TRBD2	.	CASSLAWTSGRTDTQYF	TGTGCCAGCAGCTTAGCGTGGACTAGCGGGAGAACAGATACGCAGTATTTT
TRBV13	TRBJ1-1	.	.	CASSLGRGLAEAFF	TGTGCCAGCAGCTTAGGCCGAGGGTTGGCTGAAGCTTTCTTT
TRBV28	TRBJ2-1	.	.	CASTPDGWGGNEQFF	TGTGCCAGCACCCCGGACGGTTGGGGCGGGAATGAGCAGTTCTTC
TRBV5-6	TRBJ2-3	TRBD2	.	CASSRSGIGGTDTQYF	TGTGCCAGCAGCCGTAGCGGGATAGGCGGCACAGATACGCAGTATTTT
TRBV30	TRBJ2-7	TRBD2	once	CAWSDGGSLNEQYF	TGTGCCTGGAGTGACGGCGGGAGCTTGAACGAGCAGTACTTC
TRBV13	TRBJ2-1	TRBD2	.	CASTYQGLAPNEQFF	TGTGCCAGCACCTACCAGGGACTAGCCCCGAATGAGCAGTTCTTC
TRBV24-1	TRBJ2-1	.	.	CATSDPLSWGEEDNEQFF	TGTGCCACCAGTGATCCCCTGAGTTGGGGGGAAGAGGACAATGAGCAGTTCTTC
TRBV9	TRBJ1-1	.	.	CASRQIVGMNTEAFF	TGTGCCAGCAGGCAGATAGTAGGGATGAACACTGAAGCTTTCTTT
TRBV9	TRBJ2-3	TRBD1	few	CASSPLGQGRTDTQYF	TGTGCCAGCAGCCCTCTCGGACAGGGTAGGACAGATACGCAGTATTTT
TRBV7-3	TRBJ2-3	TRBD2	few	CASSPLAGGTDTQYF	TGTGCCAGCAGCCCACTAGCGGGAGGCACAGATACGCAGTATTTT
TRBV6-5	TRBJ2-2	TRBD1	.	CASSYSPGTAMNTGELFF	TGTGCCAGCAGTTACTCTCCCGGGACAGCTATGAACACCGGGGAGCTGTTTTTT
TRBV20-1	TRBJ2-3	TRBD2	once	CSARVTVLPGLAIDTQYF	TGCAGTGCTAGAGTCACGGTTTTACCGGGACTAGCGATAGATACGCAGTATTTT
TRBV2	TRBJ2-7	.	.	CATKQGSGYEQYF	TGTGCCACCAAACAGGGTTCGGGCTACGAGCAGTACTTC
TRBV5-1	TRBJ2-1	TRBD2	.	CASSRLAEPYNEQFF	TGCGCCAGCAGCCGACTAGCGGAACCCTACAATGAGCAGTTCTTC
TRBV7-6	TRBJ2-2	TRBD2	.	CASSSGGDLTGELFF	TGTGCCAGCAGCTCCGGGGGGGACCTCACCGGGGAGCTGTTTTTT
TRBV4-3	TRBJ2-5	.	.	CASSQEGTQRETQYF	TGCGCCAGCAGCCAAGAAGGGACTCAGAGAGAGACCCAGTACTTC
TRBV6-6	TRBJ1-5	.	.	CASLGGNQPQHF	TGTGCCAGCCTGGGGGGTAATCAGCCCCAGCATTTT
TRBV4-3	TRBJ2-1	TRBD2	.	CASSQELAGWGEQFF	TGCGCCAGCAGCCAAGAACTAGCGGGATGGGGTGAGCAGTTCTTC
TRBV7-9	TRBJ2-1	TRBD2	once	CASIKGLAGLSYNEQFF	TGTGCCAGCATCAAGGGACTAGCGGGACTCTCCTACAATGAGCAGTTCTTC
TRBV20-1	TRBJ1-2	.	.	CSARGPGVGYGYTF	TGCAGTGCTAGAGGGCCCGGGGTTGGCTATGGCTACACCTTC
TRBV19	TRBJ1-1	.	.	CASSEMGGAGTEAFF	TGTGCCAGTAGCGAGATGGGGGGCGCGGGCACTGAAGCTTTCTTT
TRBV6-1	TRBJ2-7	TRBD2	.	CASSEVAGGPYEQYF	TGTGCCAGCAGTGAAGTAGCGGGTGGGCCCTACGAGCAGTACTTC
TRBV7-9	TRBJ2-5	TRBD2	.	CASSPLPGSGLYQETQYF	TGTGCCAGCAGCCCCCTACCCGGTAGCGGGCTGTATCAAGAGACCCAGTACTTC
TRBV7-6	TRBJ1-4	TRBD1	.	CASSRRDRGNEKLFF	TGTGCCAGCAGCCGCCGGGACAGGGGTAATGAAAAACTGTTTTTT
TRBV7-9	TRBJ2-7	.	.	CASSASTSYEQYF	TGTGCCAGCAGCGCAAGTACATCCTACGAGCAGTACTTC
TRBV6-1	TRBJ2-7	.	.	CASTHVENYEQYF	TGTGCCAGCACCCACGTAGAGAACTACGAGCAGTACTTC
TRBV6-5	TRBJ1-2	.	.	CASSQGEINYGYTF	TGTGCCAGCAGCCAAGGTGAAATAAACTATGGCTACACCTTC
TRBV6-2/TRBV6-3	TRBJ2-7	TRBD1	.	CASSYSTDRGDLYEQYF	TGTGCCAGCAGTTACTCTACGGACAGGGGTGATCTCTACGAGCAGTACTTC
TRBV27	TRBJ2-7	TRBD1	.	CASSPPGTGYEQYF	TGTGCCAGCAGTCCCCCCGGGACAGGCTACGAGCAGTACTTC
TRBV20-1	TRBJ2-7	.	once	CSASSSLPSYEQYF	TGCAGTGCTAGCAGCTCCCTCCCTTCCTACGAGCAGTACTTC
TRBV6-1	TRBJ2-3	TRBD2	.	CASTYIIREREETSTDTQYF	TGTGCCAGCACCTATATTATTAGGGAGCGGGAGGAGACCAGCACAGATACGCAGTATTTT
TRBV27	TRBJ1-2	TRBD1	.	CASRVAGGGGGYTF	TGTGCCAGCAGGGTAGCAGGGGGCGGAGGCGGCTACACCTTC
TRBV7-6	TRBJ2-7	.	few	CASSSQGYEQYF	TGTGCCAGCAGCTCCCAGGGGTACGAGCAGTACTTC
TRBV28	TRBJ2-2	.	.	CAGSVPAGELFF	TGTGCCGGTAGCGTTCCGGCCGGGGAGCTGTTTTTT
TRBV20-1	TRBJ1-1	.	.	CSAFDRLPEAFF	TGCAGTGCTTTTGACAGGCTCCCTGAAGCTTTCTTT
TRBV11-3	TRBJ2-7	TRBD2	.	CASSLLGLNEQYF	TGTGCCAGCAGCCTACTGGGACTAAACGAGCAGTACTTC
TRBV6-2/TRBV6-3	TRBJ2-7	.	.	CASSYWGGPTYEQYF	TGTGCCAGCAGTTACTGGGGGGGGCCTACCTACGAGCAGTACTTC
TRBV24-1	TRBJ1-2	.	.	CATSPGLYGYTF	TGTGCCACCAGTCCAGGGCTCTATGGCTACACCTTC